Given below is one TCR beta chain in context. Its antigen remains unknown. The method was immunoSEQ multiplex PCR; TCRdb's version includes in-frame clones alone and lacks a portion of them. The sample lists around 84,000 clones, about 92% seen once, with about 0.2% in the top ten. The entry originates in a study of OX40 agonist ivuxolimab in advanced cancers. Notes on the study in general: Dose levels from 0.1 to 3.0 mg/kg saw CD4+ and CD8+ blood T cells expand clonally by week 6.

Per the germline V gene, CDR1 is GTSNPN and CDR2 is SVGIG (reference sequence). V shed 2 bases, J shed 5 bases, and the junction held 15 bases outside the gene matches. The CDR3 spans 17 residues. The chain couples TRBV30 to TRBJ2-5; 9 bases match TRBD2. Sequenced here: CD4+ or CD8+ T cells sorted from blood, sampled in a trial of the OX40 agonist ivuxolimab. The sequence was collected from an adult with an advanced solid tumor such as melanoma, head and neck, liver or kidney cancer. The CDR3 DNA reads as TGTGCCTGGAGTCCCCCGCGTGTTGCGGGAGGGTGGGAGACCCAGTACTTC. This gives the protein CAWSPPRVAGGWETQYF.